The clone carrying this TCR beta chain was counted ten times or more. Antigen: not known. The read ends 3 residues early relative to the CDR3; the germline J gene fills the gap. These data come from a study of T cell clonality in common variable immunodeficiency. Sequencing input was equivalent genomic DNA from CVID and controls. The table came from immunoSEQ multiplex PCR; TCRdb's copy has only in-frame clones and leaves some out. Reported are tens of thousands of clones, none seen only once; the ten largest carry 2.5% to 3%. General study points: Fewer deletions and N-nucleotide insertions were reportedly seen in common variable immunodeficiency TCR beta sequences. CVID subjects had higher TCRbeta clonality than healthy controls, most marked in about a third.

This CDR3 has 14 amino acids. Germline-derived CDR1 and CDR2 are SGHKS and YYEKEE (reference sequence). The V gene end was trimmed by 4 bases and the J gene end by 5 bases; junction bases not matched to a gene: 3. This clonotype was obtained from a person aged 18 to 75 in good health. The specimen was peripheral blood mononuclear cells. The V and J genes are TRBV5-5 and TRBJ2-7; 13 nucleotides line up with TRBD2. The CDR3 protein is CASSRTSGSHEQYF. Partial CDR3 DNA: TGTGCCAGCAGCCGGACTAGCGGGAGCCACGAG.